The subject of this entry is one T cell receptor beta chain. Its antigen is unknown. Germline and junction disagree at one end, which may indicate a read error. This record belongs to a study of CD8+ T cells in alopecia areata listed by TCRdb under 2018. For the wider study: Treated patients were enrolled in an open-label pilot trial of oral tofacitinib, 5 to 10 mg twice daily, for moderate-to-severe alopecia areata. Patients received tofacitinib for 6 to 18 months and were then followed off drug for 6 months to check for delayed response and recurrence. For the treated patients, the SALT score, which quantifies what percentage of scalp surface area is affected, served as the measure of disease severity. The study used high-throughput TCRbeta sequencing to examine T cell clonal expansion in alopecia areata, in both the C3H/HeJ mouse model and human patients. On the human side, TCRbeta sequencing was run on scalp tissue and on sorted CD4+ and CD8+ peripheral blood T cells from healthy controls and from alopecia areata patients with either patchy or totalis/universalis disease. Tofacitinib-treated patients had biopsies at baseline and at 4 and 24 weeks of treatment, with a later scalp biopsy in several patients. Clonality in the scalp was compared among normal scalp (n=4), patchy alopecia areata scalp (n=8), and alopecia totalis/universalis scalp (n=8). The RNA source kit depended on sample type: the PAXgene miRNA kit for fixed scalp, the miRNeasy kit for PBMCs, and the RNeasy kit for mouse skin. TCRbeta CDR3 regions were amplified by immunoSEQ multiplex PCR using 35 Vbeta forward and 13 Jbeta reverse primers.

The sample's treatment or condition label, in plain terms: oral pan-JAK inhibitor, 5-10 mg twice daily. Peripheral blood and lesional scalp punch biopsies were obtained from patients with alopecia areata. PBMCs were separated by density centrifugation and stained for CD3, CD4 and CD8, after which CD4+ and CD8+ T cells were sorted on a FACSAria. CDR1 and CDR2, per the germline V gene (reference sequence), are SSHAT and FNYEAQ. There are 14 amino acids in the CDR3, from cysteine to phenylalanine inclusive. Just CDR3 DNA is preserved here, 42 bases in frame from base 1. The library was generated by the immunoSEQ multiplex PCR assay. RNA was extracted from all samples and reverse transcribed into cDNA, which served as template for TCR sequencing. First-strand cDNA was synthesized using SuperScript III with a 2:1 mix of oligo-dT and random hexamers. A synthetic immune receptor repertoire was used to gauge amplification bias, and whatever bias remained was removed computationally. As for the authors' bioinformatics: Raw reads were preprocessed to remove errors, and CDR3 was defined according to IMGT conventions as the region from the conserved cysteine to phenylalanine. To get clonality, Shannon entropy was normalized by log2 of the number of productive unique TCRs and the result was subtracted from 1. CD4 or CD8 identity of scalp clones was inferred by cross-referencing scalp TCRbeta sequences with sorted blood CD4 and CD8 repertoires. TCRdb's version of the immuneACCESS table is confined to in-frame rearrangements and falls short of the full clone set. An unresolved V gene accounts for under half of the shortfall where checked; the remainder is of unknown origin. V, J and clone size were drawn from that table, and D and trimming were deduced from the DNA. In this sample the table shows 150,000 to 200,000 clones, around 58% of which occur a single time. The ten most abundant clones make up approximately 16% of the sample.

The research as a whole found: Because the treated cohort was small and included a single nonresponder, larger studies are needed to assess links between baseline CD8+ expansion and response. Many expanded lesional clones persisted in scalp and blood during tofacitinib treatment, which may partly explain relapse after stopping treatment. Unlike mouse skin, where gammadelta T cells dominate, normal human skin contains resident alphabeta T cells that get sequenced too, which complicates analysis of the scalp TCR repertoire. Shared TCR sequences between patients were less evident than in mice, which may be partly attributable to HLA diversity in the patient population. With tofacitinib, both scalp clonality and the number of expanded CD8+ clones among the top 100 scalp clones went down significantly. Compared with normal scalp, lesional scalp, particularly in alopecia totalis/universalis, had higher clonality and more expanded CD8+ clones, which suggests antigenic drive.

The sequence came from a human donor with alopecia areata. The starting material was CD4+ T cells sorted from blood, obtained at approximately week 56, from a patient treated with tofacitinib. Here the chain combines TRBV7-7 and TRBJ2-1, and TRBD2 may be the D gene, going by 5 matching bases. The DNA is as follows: TGTGCTAGCAGCTTCGGCGAGCGGTACAATGAGCAGTTCTTC. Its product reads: CASSFGERYNEQFF.